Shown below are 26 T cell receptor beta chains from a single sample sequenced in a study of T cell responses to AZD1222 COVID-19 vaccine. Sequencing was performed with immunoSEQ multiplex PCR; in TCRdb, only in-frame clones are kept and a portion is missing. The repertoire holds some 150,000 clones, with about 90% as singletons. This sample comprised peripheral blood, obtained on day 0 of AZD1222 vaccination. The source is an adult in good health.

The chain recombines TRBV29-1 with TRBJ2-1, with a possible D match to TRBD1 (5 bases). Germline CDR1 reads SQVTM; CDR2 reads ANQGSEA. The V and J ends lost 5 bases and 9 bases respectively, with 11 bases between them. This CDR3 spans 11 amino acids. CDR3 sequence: CSVLRGAEQFF. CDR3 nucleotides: TGCAGCGTTCTTAGGGGCGCTGAGCAGTTCTTC.

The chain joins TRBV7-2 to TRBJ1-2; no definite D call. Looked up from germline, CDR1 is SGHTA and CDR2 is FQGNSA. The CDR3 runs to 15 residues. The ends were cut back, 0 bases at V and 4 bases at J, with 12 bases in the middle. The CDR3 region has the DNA TGTGCCAGCAGCTTAGCGCATGAGACTGTCTATGGCTACACCTTC. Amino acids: CASSLAHETVYGYTF.

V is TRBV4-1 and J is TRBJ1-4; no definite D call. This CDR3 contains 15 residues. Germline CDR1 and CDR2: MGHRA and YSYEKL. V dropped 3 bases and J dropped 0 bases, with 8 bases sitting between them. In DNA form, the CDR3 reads TGCGCCAGCAGCCAGAACCTTGCAACTAATGAAAAACTGTTTTTT. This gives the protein CASSQNLATNEKLFF.

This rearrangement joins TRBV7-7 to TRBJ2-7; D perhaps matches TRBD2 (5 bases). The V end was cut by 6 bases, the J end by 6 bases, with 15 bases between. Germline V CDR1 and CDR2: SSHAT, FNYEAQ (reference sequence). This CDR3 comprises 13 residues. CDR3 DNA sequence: TGTGCCAGCAGTACGGGAAGTCGCTCCGAGCAGTACTTC. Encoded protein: CASSTGSRSEQYF.

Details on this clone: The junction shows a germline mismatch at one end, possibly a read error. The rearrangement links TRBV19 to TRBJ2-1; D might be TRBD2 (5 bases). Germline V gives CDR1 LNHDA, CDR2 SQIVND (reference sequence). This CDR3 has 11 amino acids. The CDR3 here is CASSKDLVEVF. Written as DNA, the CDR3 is TGTGCCAGTAGTAAGGACTTGGTGGAGGTCTTC.

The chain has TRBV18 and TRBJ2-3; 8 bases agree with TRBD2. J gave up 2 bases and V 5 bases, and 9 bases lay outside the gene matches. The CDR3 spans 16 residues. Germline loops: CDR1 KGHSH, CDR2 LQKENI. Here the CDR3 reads CASSAGGATYTDTQYF. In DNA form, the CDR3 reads TGTGCCAGCTCAGCCGGGGGGGCTACGTACACAGATACGCAGTATTTT.

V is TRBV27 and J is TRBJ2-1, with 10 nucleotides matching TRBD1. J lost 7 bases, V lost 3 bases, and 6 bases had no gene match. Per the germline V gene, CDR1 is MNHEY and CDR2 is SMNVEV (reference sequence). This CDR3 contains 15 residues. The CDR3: CASSFGTGVLNEQFF. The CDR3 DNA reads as TGTGCCAGCAGTTTTGGGACAGGGGTTCTGAATGAGCAGTTCTTC.

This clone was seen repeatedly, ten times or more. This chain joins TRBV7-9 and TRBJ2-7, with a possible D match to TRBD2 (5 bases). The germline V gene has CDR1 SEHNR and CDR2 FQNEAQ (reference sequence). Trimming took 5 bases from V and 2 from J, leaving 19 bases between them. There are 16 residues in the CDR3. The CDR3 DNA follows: TGTGCCAGCAGCCCCCCCTCCGGACTCTCGACCTACGAGCAGTACTTC. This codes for CASSPPSGLSTYEQYF.

The CDR3 spells CATSVRDRSYNEQFF. In nucleotides, the CDR3 is TGTGCCACCAGTGTAAGGGACAGGTCTTACAATGAGCAGTTCTTC. The V call is TRBV24-1, the J call TRBJ2-1, with 8 bases aligning to TRBD1. The CDR3 extends over 15 amino acids. The germline V gene has CDR1 KGHDR and CDR2 SFDVKD. V was clipped by 5 bases and J by 4 bases; unmatched bases: 6.

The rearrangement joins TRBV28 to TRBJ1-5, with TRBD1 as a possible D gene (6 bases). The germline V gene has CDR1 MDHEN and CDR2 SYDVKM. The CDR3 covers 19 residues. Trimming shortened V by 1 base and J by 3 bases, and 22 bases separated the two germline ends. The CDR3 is CASSLYRGALGGLNQPQHF. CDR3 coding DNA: TGTGCCAGCAGTTTATACCGGGGTGCCCTGGGGGGCCTCAATCAGCCCCAGCATTTT.

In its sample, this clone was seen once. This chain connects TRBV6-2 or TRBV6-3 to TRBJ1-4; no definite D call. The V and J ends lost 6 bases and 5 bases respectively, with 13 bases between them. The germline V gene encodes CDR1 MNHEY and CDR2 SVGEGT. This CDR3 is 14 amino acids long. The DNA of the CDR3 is TGTGCCAGCAGCCCCCGGTATGGCAATGAAAAACTGTTTTTT. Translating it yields CASSPRYGNEKLFF.

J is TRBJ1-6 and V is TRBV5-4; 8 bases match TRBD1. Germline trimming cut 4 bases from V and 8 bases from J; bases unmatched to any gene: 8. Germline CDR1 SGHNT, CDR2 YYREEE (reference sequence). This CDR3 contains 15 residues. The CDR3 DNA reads TGTGCCAGCAGCGCGCAGACAGGGGAGTATTCACCCCTCCACTTT. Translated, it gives CASSAQTGEYSPLHF.

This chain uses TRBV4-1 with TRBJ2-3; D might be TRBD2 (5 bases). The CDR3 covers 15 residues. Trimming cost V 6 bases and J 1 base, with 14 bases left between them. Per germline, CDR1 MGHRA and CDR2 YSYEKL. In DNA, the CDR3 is TGCGCCAGCAGACCGAACCAGGAGGGCACAGATACGCAGTATTTT. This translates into CASRPNQEGTDTQYF.

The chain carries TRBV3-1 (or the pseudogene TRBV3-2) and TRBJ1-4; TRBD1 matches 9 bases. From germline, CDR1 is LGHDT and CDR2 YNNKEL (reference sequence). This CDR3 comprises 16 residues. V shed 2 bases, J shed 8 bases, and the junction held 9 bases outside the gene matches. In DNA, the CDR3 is TGTGCCAGCAGCCAAAGTCCGACAGGGGGTTACGAAAAACTGTTTTTT. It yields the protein CASSQSPTGGYEKLFF.

The CDR3 DNA follows: TGTGCCAGCAGCTTAAACCGGGACAGGGTACACGAGCAGTACTTC. Translating gives CASSLNRDRVHEQYF. The chain carries TRBV7-3 and TRBJ2-7, with 9 positions matching TRBD1. The V segment lost 1 base and the J segment 5 bases; nucleotides outside the gene matches: 6. CDR1 and CDR2 (germline): SGHTA, FQGTGA. This CDR3 is built from 15 residues.

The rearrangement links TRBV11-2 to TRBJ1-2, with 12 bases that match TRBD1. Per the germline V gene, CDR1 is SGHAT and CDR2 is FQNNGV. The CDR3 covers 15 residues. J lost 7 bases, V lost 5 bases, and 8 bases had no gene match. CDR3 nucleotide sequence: TGTGCCAGCAGCGGCCGGGACAGGGGGCTGACTGGCTACACCTTC. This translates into CASSGRDRGLTGYTF.

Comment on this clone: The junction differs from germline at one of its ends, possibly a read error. CDR3 nucleotide sequence: TGTGCCAGCAGCCAAGAGGTCGGTTTCGGGGTACTCTTC. Encoded protein: CASSQEVGFGVLF. This chain links TRBV14 with TRBJ2-7, with D possibly TRBD2 on 5 matching bases. Germline V CDR1 and CDR2: SGHDN, FVKESK. This CDR3 is 13 amino acids long. The variable domain in full, with the rest retrieved from reference TRBV14 and TRBJ2-7, is EAGVTQFPSHSVIEKGQTVTLRCDPISGHDNLYWYRRVMGKEIKFLLHFVKESKQDESGMPNNRFLAERTGGTYSTLKVQPAELEDSGVYFCASSQEVGFGVLFGPGTRLTVT.

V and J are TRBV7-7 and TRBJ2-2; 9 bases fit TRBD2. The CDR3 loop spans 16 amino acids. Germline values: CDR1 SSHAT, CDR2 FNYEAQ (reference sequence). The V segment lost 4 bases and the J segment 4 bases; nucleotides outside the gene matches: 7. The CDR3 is CASSSGTSSSTGELFF. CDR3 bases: TGTGCCAGCAGCTCCGGGACTAGCTCCTCCACCGGGGAGCTGTTTTTT.

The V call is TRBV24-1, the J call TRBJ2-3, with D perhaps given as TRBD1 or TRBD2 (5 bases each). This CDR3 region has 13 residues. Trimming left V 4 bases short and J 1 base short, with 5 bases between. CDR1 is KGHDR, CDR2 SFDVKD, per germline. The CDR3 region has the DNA TGTGCCACCAGTGAGGGGGGCACAGATACGCAGTATTTT. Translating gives CATSEGGTDTQYF.

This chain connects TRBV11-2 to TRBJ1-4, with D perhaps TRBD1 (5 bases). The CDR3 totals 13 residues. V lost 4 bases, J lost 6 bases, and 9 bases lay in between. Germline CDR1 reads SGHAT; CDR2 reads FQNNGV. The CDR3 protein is CASSSRQYEKLFF. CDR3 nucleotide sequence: TGTGCCAGCAGCTCCCGACAGTATGAAAAACTGTTTTTT. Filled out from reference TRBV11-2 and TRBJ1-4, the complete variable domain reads EAGVAQSPRYKIIEKRQSVAFWCNPISGHATLYWYQQILGQGPKLLIQFQNNGVVDDSQLPKDRFSAERLKGVDSTLKIQPAKLEDSAVYLCASSSRQYEKLFFGSGTQLSVL.

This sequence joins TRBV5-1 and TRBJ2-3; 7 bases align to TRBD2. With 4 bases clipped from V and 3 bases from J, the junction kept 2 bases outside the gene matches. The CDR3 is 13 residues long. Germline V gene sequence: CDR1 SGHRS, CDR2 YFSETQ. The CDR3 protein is CASSPGGTDTQYF. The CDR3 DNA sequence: TGCGCCAGCAGCCCCGGGGGGACAGATACGCAGTATTTT.

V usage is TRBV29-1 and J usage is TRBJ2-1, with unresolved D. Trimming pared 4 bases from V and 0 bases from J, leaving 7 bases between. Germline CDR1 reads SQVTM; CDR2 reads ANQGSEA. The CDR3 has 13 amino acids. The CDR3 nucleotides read TGCAGCGTTGGCTATCCCTCCTACAATGAGCAGTTCTTC. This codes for CSVGYPSYNEQFF.

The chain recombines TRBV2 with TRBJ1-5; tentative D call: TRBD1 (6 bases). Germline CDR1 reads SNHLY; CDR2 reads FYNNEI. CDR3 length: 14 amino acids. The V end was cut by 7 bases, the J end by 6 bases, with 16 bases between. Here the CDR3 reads CASTTGSSRQPQHF. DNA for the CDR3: TGTGCCAGCACCACAGGGAGCTCGCGTCAGCCCCAGCATTTT.

This CDR3 reads CASSSTLAVGYDTQYF. The DNA for the CDR3 is TGTGCCAGCAGCTCCACTCTAGCGGTCGGCTATGATACGCAGTATTTT. The chain has TRBV7-9 and TRBJ2-3; 7 positions match TRBD2. CDR3 length equals 16 residues. Trimming cost V 4 bases and J 6 bases; bases outside gene matches: 13. Germline CDR1 SEHNR, CDR2 FQNEAQ (reference sequence). The variable domain in full, with the rest retrieved from reference TRBV7-9 and TRBJ2-3, is DTGVSQNPRHKITKRGQNVTFRCDPISEHNRLYWYRQTLGQGPEFLTYFQNEAQLEKSRLLSDRFSAERPKGSFSTLEIQRTEQGDSAMYLCASSSTLAVGYDTQYFGPGTRLTVL.

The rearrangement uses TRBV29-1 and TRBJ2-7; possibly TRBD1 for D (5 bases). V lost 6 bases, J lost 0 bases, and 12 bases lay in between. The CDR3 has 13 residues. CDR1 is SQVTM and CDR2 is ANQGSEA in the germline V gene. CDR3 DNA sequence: TGCAGCGTGCGAGCAGGGCCCTCCTACGAGCAGTACTTC. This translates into CSVRAGPSYEQYF.

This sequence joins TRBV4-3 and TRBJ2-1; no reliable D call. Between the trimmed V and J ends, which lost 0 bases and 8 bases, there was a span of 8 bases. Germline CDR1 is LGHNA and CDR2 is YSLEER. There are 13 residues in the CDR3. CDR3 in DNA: TGCGCCAGCAGCCAAGAGGCCCCCCATGAGCAGTTCTTC. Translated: CASSQEAPHEQFF.